The clone carrying this TCR beta chain was seen repeatedly, ten times or more. The CDR3 length is 15 residues. Germline CDR1 is MGHRA and CDR2 is YSYEKL. V lost 0 bases and J 11 bases, leaving 17 bases between the germline ends. TCRdb used MiXCR to reprocess the 5' RACE reads, holding one entry per CDR3 protein. The table records 45,000 to 60,000 distinct CDR3 sequences, approximately 5.5% of them present only once. This sample was taken from a study of T cells after yellow fever vaccination. Study results and caveats: Reappearance after the booster was seen for most primary-vaccination clones, at 96% CD4 and 70% to 90% CD8.

The rearrangement joins TRBV4-1 to TRBJ1-5; the D is unclear. This specimen consisted of PBMCs, either bulk or a sorted T-cell subset (CD4+, CD8+, memory, or dextramer-sorted; not recorded which), obtained on the day of the yellow fever booster vaccination. The receptor comes from a man aged 18 to 30 who received the YFV17D yellow fever vaccine. CDR3 nucleotide sequence: TGCGCCAGCAGCCAAGATCCTCTCGGACTTGGGGCCCAGCATTTT. Translated: CASSQDPLGLGAQHF.